This note documents a single T cell receptor beta chain sequence. Germline CDR1 is MNHEY and CDR2 is SMNVEV (reference sequence). This CDR3 comprises 13 residues. V was cut by 4 bases and J by 5 bases, with 10 bases left in between. Original data processing: Amplified reference gene primers provided the basis for estimating nucleated cell counts. Method: immunoSEQ multiplex PCR; TCRdb's copy keeps in-frame clones and lacks some. V, J and clone size are taken as reported in that table, and D and trimming were inferred from the DNA itself. The sample carries 250,000 or so clones, about 87% recorded once. The sample comes from a study of blood T cell repertoires in COVID-19. For the study at large: Collection of acute and convalescent COVID-19 samples took place in the United States, Italy and Spain.

Cohorts were assigned according to the clinical history that participants reported. The chain couples TRBV27 to TRBJ2-3; D gene ambiguous. The TCR sequence derives from a woman aged 25 to 39 with acute COVID-19. Sequencing used PBMCs or T cells enriched from blood (not recorded which). CDR3 sequence reads: CASSSRLEDTQYF. In DNA, the CDR3 is TGTGCCAGCAGTTCCCGACTGGAAGATACGCAGTATTTT.